This T cell receptor (beta chain) was recorded in a study of PD-1 blockade in classical Hodgkin lymphoma. Generated by immunoSEQ multiplex PCR, the TCRdb table keeps only in-frame clones and is missing some. The data contain some 96,000 clones, 80% to 85% of them singletons. Every patient relapsed after autologous stem cell transplantation, and brentuximab vedotin exposure varied. V lost 5 bases and J 4 bases, leaving 11 bases between the germline ends. The CDR3 is 13 amino acids. In germline, CDR1 is MNHNY, CDR2 SVGAGI (reference sequence). Material: peripheral blood mononuclear cells (PBMCs), obtained at baseline. The V gene is TRBV6-6, the J gene TRBJ1-1, with D unclear. This clonotype was sampled from a human donor with classical Hodgkin lymphoma. CDR3: CASSETYGTEAFF. The CDR3, as DNA: TGTGCCAGCAGTGAGACTTATGGCACTGAAGCTTTCTTT.